Below are 25 T cell receptor beta chains sequenced from a single sample in a study of blood T cell repertoires in COVID-19. Some clones are missing from TCRdb's copy, which holds only in-frame ones; the method was immunoSEQ multiplex PCR. The data contain hundreds of thousands of clones, roughly 84% of them singletons. Specimen: PBMCs or T cells enriched from blood (not recorded which). These receptors were obtained from a woman aged 25 to 39 who had recovered from COVID-19.

The CDR3 is CASSLVQGSSNQPQHF. The CDR3 DNA sequence: TGTGCCAGCAGTCTCGTACAGGGTTCTAGCAATCAGCCCCAGCATTTT. The V call is TRBV28, the J call TRBJ1-5; the D gene is possibly TRBD1 (6 bases). The CDR3 spans 16 residues. V was shortened by 5 bases and J by 0 bases, with 14 bases between the two germline ends. Germline-derived CDR1 and CDR2 are MDHEN and SYDVKM.

V is TRBV19 and J is TRBJ1-5, with D maybe TRBD1 (5 bases). The CDR3 runs 15 residues. V lost 2 bases, J lost 0 bases, and 8 bases lay in between. Germline CDR1 and CDR2: LNHDA and SQIVND (reference sequence). CDR3 sequence reads: CASSIRGSSNQPQHF. CDR3 sequence (DNA): TGTGCCAGTAGTATAAGGGGTTCTAGCAATCAGCCCCAGCATTTT.

The CDR3 DNA is TGTGCCAGCAGTATAACAGGGGGTCTGGGGACCTTC. It encodes CASSITGGLGTF. The rearrangement links TRBV6-5 to TRBJ1-2, with 8 positions matching TRBD1. Germline V gene data show CDR1 as MNHEY and CDR2 as SVGAGI. V was pared by 5 bases and J by 14 bases, with 10 bases of the junction left unmatched. This CDR3 spans 12 amino acids.

This clone is a singleton in its sample. The CDR3 DNA is TGTGCCAGCAGCTTACAGGGGGAAGGAAGCGGTGAAGCTTTCTTT. Amino acid sequence: CASSLQGEGSGEAFF. The V gene is TRBV7-6, the J gene TRBJ1-1; 7 nucleotides match TRBD1. Germline lookup yields CDR1 SGHVS and CDR2 FNYEAQ. The V segment lost 2 bases and the J segment 7 bases; nucleotides outside the gene matches: 10. CDR3 size: 15 residues.

The gene calls are TRBV19 and TRBJ1-2; TRBD1 matches at 9 bases. Germline V lookup: CDR1 LNHDA, CDR2 SQIVND (reference sequence). The trim removed 4 bases at V and 6 bases at J, leaving 3 bases unmatched. The CDR3 contains 13 residues. The CDR3 DNA is TGTGCCAGTAGTAACAGGGGGCTGGATGGCTACACCTTC. It translates to CASSNRGLDGYTF.

The chain is built from TRBV30 and TRBJ2-1; 9 nucleotides align to TRBD1. The V gene end was trimmed by 1 base and the J gene end by 4 bases; junction bases not matched to a gene: 5. Germline V gives CDR1 GTSNPN, CDR2 SVGIG (reference sequence). The CDR3 covers 15 residues. CDR3 in DNA: TGTGCCTGGAGTGACGACAGGGGGGGGTACAATGAGCAGTTCTTC. Residues: CAWSDDRGGYNEQFF. The full variable domain, its missing parts supplied by reference TRBV30 and TRBJ2-1, is SQTIHQWPATLVQPVGSPLSLECTVEGTSNPNLYWYRQAAGRGLQLLFYSVGIGQISSEVPQNLSASRPQDRQFILSSKKLLLSDSGFYLCAWSDDRGGYNEQFFGPGTRLTVL.

V is TRBV18 and J is TRBJ2-4; D is possibly TRBD1 (6 bases). The germline CDR1 and CDR2 sequences are KGHSH and LQKENI. The CDR3 has 16 amino acids. Trimming took 6 bases from V and 0 from J, leaving 15 bases between them. The CDR3 reads CASSVQGQLAKNIQYF. CDR3 DNA sequence: TGTGCCAGCTCTGTACAGGGTCAACTAGCCAAAAACATTCAGTACTTC.

J is TRBJ1-5 and V is TRBV19; 12 nucleotides agree with TRBD1. With V trimmed by 6 bases and J by 5 bases, 8 bases remained unmatched. The germline gives CDR1 LNHDA, CDR2 SQIVND (reference sequence). This CDR3 is built from 16 residues. The CDR3 region has the DNA TGTGCCAGTAGCCGCTTGGGACAGGGGGCCCATCAGCCCCAGCATTTT. It encodes CASSRLGQGAHQPQHF.

The V gene is TRBV28, the J gene TRBJ1-2; D is ambiguous. With 6 bases removed from V and 0 bases from J, the gap between germline ends came to 29 bases. CDR1 is MDHEN and CDR2 is SYDVKM in the germline V gene. There are 20 residues in the CDR3. DNA of the CDR3: TGTGCCAGCAGCCGAAGGTTTCGGTTCCTGGCAGCACAGACTAACTATGGCTACACCTTC. Translated: CASSRRFRFLAAQTNYGYTF.

The CDR3 nucleotides are TGCGCCAGCAGCACCACAGGGGGAAGGGGCACTGAAGCTTTCTTT. Encoded protein: CASSTTGGRGTEAFF. The rearrangement links TRBV5-1 to TRBJ1-1, with 8 bases lining up with TRBD1. The germline gives CDR1 SGHRS, CDR2 YFSETQ. This CDR3 is built from 15 residues. The V segment lost 4 bases and the J segment 4 bases; nucleotides outside the gene matches: 9.

The rearrangement links TRBV6-5 to TRBJ1-2, with 8 nucleotides matching TRBD1. Trimming at V came to 5 bases and at J to 6 bases, leaving 5 bases not matched to a gene. The germline V gene has CDR1 MNHEY and CDR2 SVGAGI. The CDR3 covers 13 residues. The CDR3 spells CASSPTGENGYTF. DNA for the CDR3: TGTGCCAGCAGTCCGACAGGGGAAAATGGCTACACCTTC.

This clone has a single count. V usage is TRBV11-2 and J usage is TRBJ2-7; D gene ambiguous. The germline CDR1 and CDR2 sequences are SGHAT and FQNNGV. V was clipped by 5 bases and J by 0 bases, with 14 bases between them. The CDR3 runs to 15 residues. The CDR3 region has the DNA TGTGCCAGCAGCCCCCACCCTTCGGGCTCCTACGAGCAGTACTTC. Its translation: CASSPHPSGSYEQYF.

The chain carries TRBV25-1 and TRBJ1-2, with D unclear. Germline V gene lookup returns CDR1 MGHDK and CDR2 SYGVNS. The CDR3 totals 14 residues. Trimming took off 3 bases at V and 8 bases at J, with 16 bases between the two ends. CDR3 sequence: CASSDEGPLAGYTF. DNA of the CDR3: TGTGCCAGCAGTGATGAAGGGCCCCTAGCAGGCTACACCTTC.

This clone was counted a few times. In DNA, the CDR3 is TGTGCCAGCGCTCCCGAGGGGGCCAGAACTGAAGCTTTCTTT. Its translation is CASAPEGARTEAFF. The chain is built from TRBV27 and TRBJ1-1; 7 nucleotides line up with TRBD1. V shed 8 bases and J 5 bases; nucleotides not matched to a gene: 11. CDR3 length: 14 residues. Germline V CDR1 and CDR2: MNHEY, SMNVEV (reference sequence).

This chain joins TRBV7-2 and TRBJ2-5, with D possibly matching TRBD2 (6 bases). This CDR3 has 15 residues. Trimming left V 2 bases short and J 5 bases short, with 15 bases between. The germline CDR1 and CDR2 sequences are SGHTA and FQGNSA. CDR3 sequence (DNA): TGTGCCAGCAGCTTATCCCTAGCGCCTCTGGAGACCCAGTACTTC. Residues: CASSLSLAPLETQYF.

The chain links TRBV6-2 or TRBV6-3 to TRBJ2-7; TRBD1 aligns across 10 bases. The trim removed 1 base at V and 2 bases at J, leaving 2 bases unmatched. The germline V gene has CDR1 MNHEY and CDR2 SVGEGT. The CDR3 totals 15 residues. CDR3 amino acids: CASSYLGTGAYEQYF. DNA of the CDR3: TGTGCCAGCAGTTACTTGGGGACAGGGGCCTACGAGCAGTACTTC.

The rearrangement uses TRBV6-5 and TRBJ1-2, with D unresolved. This CDR3 is 11 amino acids long. CDR1 is MNHEY and CDR2 is SVGAGI in the germline V gene. V lost 10 bases and J 8 bases, leaving 14 bases between the germline ends. The CDR3 coding sequence is TGTGCCACCCGAAACGGGTTCGGCTACACCTTC. Its translation is CATRNGFGYTF.

The chain is built from TRBV14 and TRBJ2-5; 9 positions agree with TRBD1. CDR1 and CDR2 (germline): SGHDN, FVKESK. CDR3 length equals 15 residues. V dropped 3 bases and J dropped 5; count of bases not matched to a gene: 7. CDR3 coding DNA: TGTGCCAGCAGCCACAACAGGGGGCACTGGGAGACCCAGTACTTC. Translation: CASSHNRGHWETQYF. The full variable domain, completed using reference TRBV14 and TRBJ2-5, is EAGVTQFPSHSVIEKGQTVTLRCDPISGHDNLYWYRRVMGKEIKFLLHFVKESKQDESGMPNNRFLAERTGGTYSTLKVQPAELEDSGVYFCASSHNRGHWETQYFGPGTRLLVL.

The rearrangement links TRBV5-1 to TRBJ2-3; 9 bases are a match to TRBD2. This CDR3 has 16 residues. The junction had 2 bases not matched to a gene; V was cut back by 0 bases and J by 0 bases. Germline V lookup: CDR1 SGHRS, CDR2 YFSETQ. Written as DNA, the CDR3 is TGCGCCAGCAGCTTGGTGCTAGCGGGGAGCACAGATACGCAGTATTTT. This gives the protein CASSLVLAGSTDTQYF. The full variable domain, with the rest looked up from reference TRBV5-1 and TRBJ2-3, is KAGVTQTPRYLIKTRGQQVTLSCSPISGHRSVSWYQQTPGQGLQFLFEYFSETQRNKGNFPGRFSGRQFSNSRSEMNVSTLELGDSALYLCASSLVLAGSTDTQYFGPGTRLTVL.

This chain joins TRBV7-8 and TRBJ1-1, with D possibly matching TRBD1 (5 bases). The CDR3 spans 15 residues. CDR1 SGHVS and CDR2 FQNEAQ come from the germline V gene. The V end lost 0 bases, the J end lost 8 bases, and 16 bases lay between the germline ends. CDR3 in DNA: TGTGCCAGCAGCTTAGCGCTTGGCAGGGCCGCGGAAGCTTTCTTT. Protein: CASSLALGRAAEAFF.

This chain joins TRBV5-8 and TRBJ1-1, with TRBD1 identical over 8 bases. With V trimmed by 4 bases and J by 5 bases, 7 bases remained unmatched. The CDR3 is 14 residues long. CDR1 is SGHTS, CDR2 YDEGEE, per germline. The CDR3 coding sequence is TGTGCCAGCAGCCGGGACAGGTCGGGGACTGAAGCTTTCTTT. This codes for CASSRDRSGTEAFF.

The genes are TRBV27 and TRBJ1-2, with D tentatively TRBD1 (6 bases). The CDR3 is 20 residues long. The ends were cut back, 0 bases at V and 2 bases at J, with 25 bases in the middle. Germline V gives CDR1 MNHEY, CDR2 SMNVEV (reference sequence). The CDR3, as DNA: TGTGCCAGCAGTTTATCTGTAAGACCCGGTTTGACAGGAGGAAACTATGGCTACACCTTC. Translated, it gives CASSLSVRPGLTGGNYGYTF.

This clone came up once. J is TRBJ1-1 and V is TRBV15; 8 bases match TRBD1. This CDR3 region has 17 residues. The germline CDR1 and CDR2 sequences are LNHNV and YYDKDF (reference sequence). V was pared by 4 bases and J by 1 base, with 11 bases of the junction left unmatched. CDR3 DNA: TGTGCCACCAGCACCGACAGGGGCCCGAGGGGGAACACTGAAGCTTTCTTT. Translating it yields CATSTDRGPRGNTEAFF.

This rearrangement joins TRBV5-1 to TRBJ2-5; TRBD1 is a possible D gene (5 bases). Per germline, CDR1 SGHRS and CDR2 YFSETQ. CDR3 length: 14 residues. Trimming took 0 bases from V and 5 from J, leaving 11 bases between them. For the CDR3, the DNA is TGCGCCAGCAGCTTGGCCAGGGCATGGGAGACCCAGTACTTC. As protein: CASSLARAWETQYF.

The rearrangement uses TRBV10-3 and TRBJ1-2; the match to TRBD1 covers 7 bases. Germline loops: CDR1 ENHRY, CDR2 SYGVKD. This CDR3 has 15 amino acids. The J segment lost 4 bases and the V segment lost 3 bases, leaving 8 bases of the junction unmatched. CDR3 loop: CAISEPQGQIYGYTF. The CDR3 DNA follows: TGTGCCATCAGTGAACCACAGGGGCAGATCTATGGCTACACCTTC.